This TCR beta chain was recovered during a study of T-cell reconstitution after alpha-beta-depleted transplantation in children (dated by TCRdb to the mid-2010s). Study-wide context: T-cell immune reconstitution after TCRalphabeta/CD19-depleted allogeneic hematopoietic cell transplantation in children was quantitatively tracked in the study by means of TCR repertoire profiling.

Remarks on this clonotype: Its antigen is not yet known. No much larger clonotype is one base removed from it; base qualities were not supplied.

V loses 0 bases, J loses 6 bases, and the germline ends lie 9 bases apart. The germline V gene provides CDR1 SGHRS and CDR2 YFSETQ. The cysteine opens and the phenylalanine closes a CDR3 of 14 amino acids. CDR3 DNA is the only sequence kept; it has 42 bases, read in frame from the first base. The receptor library was made with PCR. Sequencing took place on an Illumina HiSeq 2500. TCR libraries were prepared with molecular barcoding, using unique molecular identifiers to normalize TCRbeta repertoire quantification. Through fastp at Q25 and MiXCR, TCRdb rebuilt clones from the public reads, retaining in-frame beta chains. Rows merge per CDR3 protein into single entries with the most common DNA and genes. Present in this sample are fewer than 550,000 distinct CDR3 sequences, 9.5% to 13% of which were seen just once. 4.5% to 6% of the sample goes to the ten largest clones.

The V and J genes are TRBV5-1 and TRBJ2-2, with TRBD1 tentatively as D gene (5 bases match). The receptor was derived from a human donor who donated a stem cell graft to a child with acute myeloid leukemia. The sequences come from PBMCs from the stem cell graft donor, collected from the stem cell graft. The CDR3 protein: CASSLASGPGELFF. The DNA is TGCGCCAGCAGCTTGGCGTCAGGGCCCGGGGAGCTGTTTTTT.